A single sample gave rise to the 2 T cell receptor beta chains below, sequenced in a study of CD8 T cells in Susac syndrome. cDNA came from 0.5 to 1 ug RNA primed by random hexamers. TCRdb redid the calling of the immunoSEQ multiplex PCR reads with MiXCR, one entry per CDR3 protein. The sample lists hundreds of thousands of distinct CDR3 sequences; about 90% were seen once. The sequenced material came from CD8+ T cells from PBMCs. These receptor sequences come from a human donor with multiple sclerosis.

The chain uses TRBV9 and TRBJ1-6, with D unclear. This CDR3 is built from 13 residues. CDR1 SGDLS and CDR2 YYNGEE come from the germline V gene. V dropped 0 bases and J dropped 10 bases, with 8 bases sitting between them. The CDR3 loop reads CASSVGAESPLHF. The CDR3 coding sequence is TGTGCCAGCAGCGTAGGGGCCGAATCACCCCTCCACTTT.

This chain's CDR3 is CASSQDNRPRSGKLFF. The CDR3 DNA is TGCGCCAGCAGCCAAGATAACAGGCCTCGATCGGGGAAACTGTTTTTT. The chain combines TRBV4-3 with TRBJ1-4, with D maybe TRBD1 (5 bases). Trimming shortened V by 0 bases and J by 11 bases, and 19 bases separated the two germline ends. Germline V gene data show CDR1 as LGHNA and CDR2 as YSLEER. The CDR3 is 16 residues long.